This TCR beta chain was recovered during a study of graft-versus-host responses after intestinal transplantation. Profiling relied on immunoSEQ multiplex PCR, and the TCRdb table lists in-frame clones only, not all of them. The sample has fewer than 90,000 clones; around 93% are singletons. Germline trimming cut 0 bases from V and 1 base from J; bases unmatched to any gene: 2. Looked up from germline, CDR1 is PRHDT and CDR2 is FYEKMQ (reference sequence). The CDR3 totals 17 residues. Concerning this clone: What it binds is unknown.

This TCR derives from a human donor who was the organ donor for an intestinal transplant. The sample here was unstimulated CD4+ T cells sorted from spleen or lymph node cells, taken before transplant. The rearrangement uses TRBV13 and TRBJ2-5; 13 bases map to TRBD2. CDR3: CASSLGLAGGIQETQYF. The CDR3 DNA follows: TGTGCCAGCAGCTTAGGACTAGCGGGGGGGATCCAAGAGACCCAGTACTTC.